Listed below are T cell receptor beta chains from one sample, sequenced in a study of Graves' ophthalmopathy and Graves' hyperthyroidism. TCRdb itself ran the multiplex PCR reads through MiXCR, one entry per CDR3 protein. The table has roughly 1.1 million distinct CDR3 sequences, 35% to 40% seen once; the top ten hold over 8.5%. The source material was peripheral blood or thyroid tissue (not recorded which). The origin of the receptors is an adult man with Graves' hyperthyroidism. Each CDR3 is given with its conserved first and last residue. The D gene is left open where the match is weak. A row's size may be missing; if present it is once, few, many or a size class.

TGCAGCGTATCGGGAGGCGGAGATAATGAAGCTTTCTTT | CSVSGGGDNEAFF | TRBJ1-1 | TRBV29-1 | many | -
TGTGCCAGCAGCTTGGGGTATCGACGGGAGAATCAGCCCCAGCATTTT | CASSLGYRRENQPQHF | TRBJ1-5 | TRBV5-1 | - | -
TGTGCCAGCAGCCCCGACAGGGGACGGCAGCCCCAGCATTTT | CASSPDRGRQPQHF | TRBJ1-5 | TRBV12-3/TRBV12-4 | many | TRBD1
TGTGCCAGCAGCTTAAAGCCGGCGGGGATAGGGCTGGGAAACACCATATATTTT | CASSLKPAGIGLGNTIYF | TRBJ1-3 | TRBV11-2 | - | -
TGTGCCAGCAGCTTCGTAGGAGAGGACTACGAGCAGTACTTC | CASSFVGEDYEQYF | TRBJ2-7 | TRBV5-6 | few | -
TGTGCCAGCAGTACCCTGGAGGGCGTGACCGGGGAGCTGTTTTTT | CASSTLEGVTGELFF | TRBJ2-2 | TRBV7-8 | many | -
TGTGCCATCAGTAGACAGGGTACCAGCTCCTATAATTCACCCCTCCACTTT | CAISRQGTSSYNSPLHF | TRBJ1-6 | TRBV10-3 | many | TRBD1
TGTGCCAGCGGGCGACCGGGAAACTATGGCTACACCTTC | CASGRPGNYGYTF | TRBJ1-2 | TRBV27 | - | -
TGTGCCAGCAGCTCCTATCCCGGCGTGAGCAATCAGCCCCAGCATTTT | CASSSYPGVSNQPQHF | TRBJ1-5 | TRBV7-2 | once | -
TGTGCCAGCAATTCTCCCGGACAGGGGATCGGTGGCTACACCTTC | CASNSPGQGIGGYTF | TRBJ1-2 | TRBV6-5 | few | TRBD1
TGTGCCAGCAGTAGCCCAGGGACCAAAAAAGATACTTTCTTT | CASSSPGTKKDTFF | TRBJ1-1 | TRBV28 | - | -
TGTGCCAGCAGTGAGAAGGGTTCGACTAATGAAAAACTGTTTTTT | CASSEKGSTNEKLFF | TRBJ1-4 | TRBV2 | - | -
TGCAGTGCCCACGGACTCGCCCAACAAGAGACCCAGTACTTC | CSAHGLAQQETQYF | TRBJ2-5 | TRBV20-1 | many | -
TGTGCCATCAGTGAGCCATACAGGGACCACTACAATGAGCAGTTCTTC | CAISEPYRDHYNEQFF | TRBJ2-1 | TRBV10-3 | - | -